Following are 23 T cell receptor beta chains from one sample sequenced in a study of T cells after posttransplantation cyclophosphamide. Busulfan-fludarabine conditioning, marrow transplant, and cyclophosphamide on days +3 and +4 were administered. The table came from immunoSEQ multiplex PCR; TCRdb's copy has only in-frame clones and leaves some out. This sample has around 26,000 clones and no singletons, with 1.8% in the ten largest. The sequenced sample was PBMCs, obtained after allogeneic stem cell transplant with posttransplant cyclophosphamide. The source of these receptors is a male patient under 35 who received an allogeneic stem cell transplant from a related donor, was CMV-positive, and had no GVHD. These T cells may partly come from the graft donor.

This clone was seen ten or more times. The genes are TRBV5-6 and TRBJ1-5; D is ambiguous. The germline V gene encodes CDR1 SGHDT and CDR2 YYEEEE. The CDR3 runs to 12 residues. V was cut by 2 bases and J by 5 bases, with 5 bases left in between. This chain's CDR3 is CASSFGDQPQHF. In nucleotides, the CDR3 is TGTGCCAGCAGCTTTGGAGATCAGCCCCAGCATTTT.

This clone came up many times. V and J are TRBV28 and TRBJ2-7; 9 nucleotides match TRBD1. CDR1 MDHEN and CDR2 SYDVKM come from the germline V gene. V lost 3 bases, J lost 2 bases, and 5 bases stayed unmatched. The length of the CDR3 is 15 residues. The CDR3 nucleotides read TGTGCCAGCAGTTTGTCCGGGACAGGGACCTACGAGCAGTACTTC. Protein sequence: CASSLSGTGTYEQYF.

This clone occurred many times. This chain joins TRBV29-1 and TRBJ2-7, with TRBD2 matching over 13 bases. Germline CDR1 is SQVTM and CDR2 is ANQGSEA. The CDR3 has 17 residues. V was pared by 3 bases and J by 0 bases, with 8 bases of the junction left unmatched. CDR3 coding DNA: TGCAGCGTTGATTTATGGACTAGCGGGAGCTCCTCCTACGAGCAGTACTTC. It specifies CSVDLWTSGSSSYEQYF.

This clone has a count of ten or more. The rearrangement joins TRBV7-3 to TRBJ2-3; 13 bases map to TRBD2. This CDR3 contains 16 residues. Looked up from germline, CDR1 is SGHTA and CDR2 is FQGTGA. Trimming at V came to 5 bases and at J to 6 bases, leaving 8 bases not matched to a gene. CDR3 sequence (DNA): TGTGCCAGCAGCCGGACTAGCGGGAGATTATTGGATACGCAGTATTTT. Its protein product is CASSRTSGRLLDTQYF.

This clone showed up many times. The rearrangement joins TRBV7-2 to TRBJ2-3, with D tentatively TRBD2 (5 bases). The germline gives CDR1 SGHTA, CDR2 FQGNSA. V shed 5 bases and J shed 0 bases, with 15 bases lying between them. There are 16 residues in the CDR3. The CDR3 DNA follows: TGTGCCAGCAGCGAGAAACGGGGATTTAGCACAGATACGCAGTATTTT. This gives the protein CASSEKRGFSTDTQYF. Complete variable domain (other parts from reference TRBV7-2 and TRBJ2-3): GAGVSQSPSNKVTEKGKDVELRCDPISGHTALYWYRQSLGQGLEFLIYFQGNSAPDKSGLPSDRFSAERTGGSVSTLTIQRTQQEDSAVYLCASSEKRGFSTDTQYFGPGTRLTVL.

There are many counts of this clone. This CDR3 reads CASSLQGMGPYNEQFF. The CDR3 DNA sequence: TGTGCCAGCAGCCTACAGGGGATGGGGCCGTACAATGAGCAGTTCTTC. The chain combines TRBV9 with TRBJ2-1, with 7 bases identical to TRBD1. The CDR3 runs 16 residues. V was clipped by 4 bases and J by 4 bases; unmatched bases: 11. Germline V gene lookup returns CDR1 SGDLS and CDR2 YYNGEE.

In this sample, this clone turned up many times. This chain joins TRBV30 and TRBJ2-3, with TRBD2 identical over 7 bases. There are 17 residues in the CDR3. Germline V gene sequence: CDR1 GTSNPN, CDR2 SVGIG (reference sequence). The junction had 13 bases not matched to a gene; V was cut back by 0 bases and J by 4 bases. The CDR3 is CAWSVGNLAAGADTQYF. The CDR3 DNA follows: TGTGCCTGGAGTGTAGGGAATCTAGCGGCGGGGGCAGATACGCAGTATTTT.

This clone was recorded many times. The chain joins TRBV23-1 to TRBJ2-4; TRBD2 matches at 14 bases. TRBV23-1 is an open reading frame whose function is uncertain. The CDR3 contains 20 residues. With 0 bases clipped from V and 0 bases from J, the junction kept 7 bases outside the gene matches. DNA for the CDR3: TGCGCCAGCAGTCAATCGGTCGGGACTAGCGGGAGACTAGCCAAAAACATTCAGTACTTC. Its translation: CASSQSVGTSGRLAKNIQYF.

This clone was detected ten times or more. This rearrangement joins TRBV9 to TRBJ1-1; D remains ambiguous. V shed 3 bases and J shed 0 bases, with 12 bases lying between them. Germline lookup yields CDR1 SGDLS and CDR2 YYNGEE. This CDR3 has 15 amino acids. CDR3 coding DNA: TGTGCCAGCAGCGCCCACGAACCTATGAACACTGAAGCTTTCTTT. It encodes CASSAHEPMNTEAFF.

This clone was counted many times. One end of the junction varies from germline; a read error may be responsible. The CDR3 here is CASSFEGAKRF. The CDR3 DNA follows: TGTGCCAGCAGTTTTGAAGGGGCGAAGAGATTC. The chain recombines TRBV28 with TRBJ1-2; a weak D match, TRBD1 (5 bases). Germline V CDR1 and CDR2: MDHEN, SYDVKM. The CDR3 is 11 residues long.

This clone showed up many times. V is TRBV18 and J is TRBJ2-6; TRBD1 might be the D (5 bases). CDR1 is KGHSH and CDR2 is LQKENI in the germline V gene. Trimming cost V 3 bases and J 0 bases, with 12 bases left between them. CDR3 length equals 17 residues. The CDR3 loop is CASSPAQGHSGANVLTF. The CDR3 nucleotides read TGTGCCAGCTCACCCGCTCAAGGACACTCTGGGGCCAACGTCCTGACTTTC.

This clone appeared many times. The chain couples TRBV15 to TRBJ2-3, with D possibly being TRBD1 (6 bases). Germline V gene lookup returns CDR1 LNHNV and CDR2 YYDKDF (reference sequence). The CDR3 covers 16 residues. Trimming cost V 0 bases and J 3 bases, with 13 bases left between them. CDR3 residues: CATSRDWRQGTDTQYF. Written as DNA, the CDR3 is TGTGCCACCAGCAGAGATTGGCGGCAGGGGACAGATACGCAGTATTTT.

This clone came up many times. The chain joins TRBV15 to TRBJ2-2; D is ambiguous. CDR3 length equals 11 residues. Germline-derived CDR1 and CDR2 are LNHNV and YYDKDF (reference sequence). Trimming shortened V by 4 bases and J by 8 bases, and 5 bases separated the two germline ends. CDR3 in DNA: TGTGCCACCAGCATGCAGGGGGAGCTGTTTTTT. It is translated as CATSMQGELFF.

This clone was seen at least ten times. This chain links TRBV7-9 with TRBJ2-5; possibly TRBD2 for D (6 bases). The germline V and J ends were trimmed by 2 bases and 2 bases, with 12 bases remaining between them. Germline CDR1 is SEHNR and CDR2 is FQNEAQ (reference sequence). CDR3 size: 15 residues. The CDR3 spells CASSLWGGKQETQYF. The CDR3 bases are TGTGCCAGCAGCTTATGGGGCGGGAAGCAAGAGACCCAGTACTTC.

This clone was detected many times. The CDR3 DNA is TGTGCCTGGAGTGTACGGCGGAGACAGACTAGTGGGAATGAGCAGTTCTTC. It translates to CAWSVRRRQTSGNEQFF. The chain is built from TRBV30 and TRBJ2-1; possibly TRBD2 for D (6 bases). V dropped 0 bases and J dropped 7 bases, with 22 bases sitting between them. This CDR3 has 17 residues. CDR1 and CDR2 (germline): GTSNPN, SVGIG (reference sequence).

This clone was detected ten times or more. The rearrangement links TRBV7-9 to TRBJ2-7, with D hard to call. The CDR3 spans 15 residues. Germline V CDR1 and CDR2: SEHNR, FQNEAQ (reference sequence). The V gene lost 4 bases and the J gene lost 7 bases, with 20 bases spanning the gap. The CDR3 spells CASSSETVGSREQYF. CDR3 DNA: TGTGCCAGCAGCTCAGAAACGGTCGGGTCGAGGGAGCAGTACTTC. The complete variable domain, with remaining parts taken from reference TRBV7-9 and TRBJ2-7, reads DTGVSQNPRHKITKRGQNVTFRCDPISEHNRLYWYRQTLGQGPEFLTYFQNEAQLEKSRLLSDRFSAERPKGSFSTLEIQRTEQGDSAMYLCASSSETVGSREQYFGPGTRLTVT.

This clone has a count of ten or more. V gene TRBV6-5 combines with J gene TRBJ1-4; possibly TRBD1 for D (6 bases). From germline, CDR1 is MNHEY and CDR2 SVGAGI. There are 14 residues in the CDR3. Deletions cut 6 bases from V and 0 bases from J, with 8 bases between. CDR3: CASRDSATNEKLFF. CDR3 coding DNA: TGTGCCAGCAGGGACAGTGCAACTAATGAAAAACTGTTTTTT.

Ten or more counts support this clone. V and J are TRBV9 and TRBJ2-3; no clear D. CDR3 length: 13 residues. Germline-derived CDR1 and CDR2 are SGDLS and YYNGEE. V lost 4 bases and J lost 5, with 11 bases in between. Written as DNA, the CDR3 is TGTGCCAGCAGCCCCACTCTCGAAGATACGCAGTATTTT. Translating it yields CASSPTLEDTQYF. The variable domain in full, completed from reference TRBV9 and TRBJ2-3, reads DSGVTQTPKHLITATGQRVTLRCSPRSGDLSVYWYQQSLDQGLQFLIQYYNGEERAKGNILERFSAQQFPDLHSELNLSSLELGDSALYFCASSPTLEDTQYFGPGTRLTVL.

This clone showed up many times. J is TRBJ2-7 and V is TRBV18; D perhaps matches TRBD2 (5 bases). Germline V CDR1 and CDR2: KGHSH, LQKENI. The CDR3 extends over 12 amino acids. Trimming left V 2 bases short and J 3 bases short, with 5 bases between. In DNA form, the CDR3 reads TGTGCCAGCTCACCAGGAGGCTACGAGCAGTACTTC. Translating gives CASSPGGYEQYF.

This clone has ten or more counts. The rearrangement uses TRBV25-1 and TRBJ2-7; 9 nucleotides line up with TRBD2. This CDR3 has 15 residues. Germline CDR1 is MGHDK and CDR2 is SYGVNS. Trimming cost V 3 bases and J 2 bases; bases outside gene matches: 5. The CDR3 bases are TGTGCCAGCAGTGACTCTAAGCGGGGGGCCTACGAGCAGTACTTC. This translates into CASSDSKRGAYEQYF.

In this sample, this clone turned up many times. Here the CDR3 reads CASSVGAGQPQHF. The DNA for the CDR3 is TGCGCCAGCAGCGTGGGGGCGGGTCAGCCCCAGCATTTT. This rearrangement joins TRBV5-1 to TRBJ1-5, with D possibly matching TRBD1 (6 bases). CDR3 size: 13 residues. CDR1 and CDR2 from the germline V gene are SGHRS and YFSETQ. With 4 bases removed from V and 6 bases from J, the gap between germline ends came to 11 bases.

This clone was seen repeatedly, ten times or more. The rearrangement joins TRBV5-5 to TRBJ2-2, with 11 bases aligning to TRBD2. The CDR3 totals 17 residues. CDR1 is SGHKS and CDR2 is YYEKEE in the germline V gene (reference sequence). With 4 bases clipped from V and 9 bases from J, the junction kept 14 bases outside the gene matches. The DNA for the CDR3 is TGTGCCAGCAGCGAATTACTAGCGGGGGCCCTTTATAGGGAGCTGTTTTTT. Its protein product is CASSELLAGALYRELFF.

This clone has only a few counts. This chain connects TRBV30 to TRBJ2-1, with TRBD2 identical over 10 bases. This CDR3 contains 13 residues. The germline CDR1 and CDR2 sequences are GTSNPN and SVGIG (reference sequence). V shed 5 bases and J 10 bases; nucleotides not matched to a gene: 8. The CDR3 DNA follows: TGTGCCTGGGAGCGGGGGGGCCCGGGAGAGCAGTTCTTC. It is translated as CAWERGGPGEQFF.